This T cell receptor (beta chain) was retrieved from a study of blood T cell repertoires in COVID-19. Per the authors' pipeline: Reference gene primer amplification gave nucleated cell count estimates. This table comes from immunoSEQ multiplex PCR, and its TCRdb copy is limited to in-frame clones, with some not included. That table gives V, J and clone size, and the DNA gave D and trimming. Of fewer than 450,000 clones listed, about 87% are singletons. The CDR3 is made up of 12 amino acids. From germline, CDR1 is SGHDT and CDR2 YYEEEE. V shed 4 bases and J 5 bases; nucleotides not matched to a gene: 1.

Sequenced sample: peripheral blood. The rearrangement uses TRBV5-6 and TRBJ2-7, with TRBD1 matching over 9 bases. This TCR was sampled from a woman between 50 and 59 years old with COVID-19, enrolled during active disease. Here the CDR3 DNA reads TGTGCCAGCAGCCGGACAGGGGACGAGCAGTACTTC. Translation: CASSRTGDEQYF. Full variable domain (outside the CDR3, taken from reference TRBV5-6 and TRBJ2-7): DAGVTQSPTHLIKTRGQQVTLRCSPKSGHDTVSWYQQALGQGPQFIFQYYEEEERQRGNFPDRFSGHQFPNYSSELNVNALLLGDSALYLCASSRTGDEQYFGPGTRLTVT.